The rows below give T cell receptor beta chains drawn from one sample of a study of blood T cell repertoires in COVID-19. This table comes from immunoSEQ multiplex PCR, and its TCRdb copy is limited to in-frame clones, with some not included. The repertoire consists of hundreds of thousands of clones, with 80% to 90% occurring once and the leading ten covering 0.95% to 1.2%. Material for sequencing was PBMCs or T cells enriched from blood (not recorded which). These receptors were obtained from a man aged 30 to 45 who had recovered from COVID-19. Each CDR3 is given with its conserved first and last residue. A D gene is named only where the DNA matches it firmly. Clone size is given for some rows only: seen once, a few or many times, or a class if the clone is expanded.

CDR3: CASSKGWSPDRVSNQPQHF
DNA: TGTGCCAGCAGCAAGGGATGGTCTCCGGACAGGGTTAGCAATCAGCCCCAGCATTTT
J: TRBJ1-5
size: -
V: TRBV7-9
D: TRBD1

CDR3: CASSFWDSKNGYTF
DNA: TGTGCCAGCAGCTTCTGGGACAGCAAAAATGGCTACACCTTC
J: TRBJ1-2
size: -
V: TRBV5-8
D: TRBD1

CDR3: CASSYADSSYEQYF
DNA: TGTGCCAGCAGTTACGCGGACAGCTCCTACGAGCAGTACTTC
J: TRBJ2-7
size: -
V: TRBV6-5
D: -

CDR3: CASSLGAGGATEAFF
DNA: TGTGCCAGCAGCTTAGGAGCAGGGGGTGCTACTGAAGCTTTCTTT
J: TRBJ1-1
size: -
V: TRBV7-6
D: TRBD1

CDR3: CASSLGAGTDTQYF
DNA: TGCGCCAGCAGCTTGGGAGCGGGCACAGATACGCAGTATTTT
J: TRBJ2-3
size: once
V: TRBV5-1
D: -

CDR3: CASSLGTSGTDTQYF
DNA: TGTGCCAGCAGCTTGGGGACTAGCGGGACAGATACGCAGTATTTT
J: TRBJ2-3
size: -
V: TRBV5-5
D: TRBD2

CDR3: CASSRQGYYEQYF
DNA: TGTGCCAGCAGTCGGCAGGGTTACTACGAGCAGTACTTC
J: TRBJ2-7
size: -
V: TRBV28
D: -

CDR3: CASSPSGEETQYF
DNA: TGCGCCAGCAGCCCGTCAGGGGAGGAGACCCAGTACTTC
J: TRBJ2-5
size: once
V: TRBV4-1
D: -

CDR3: CASSLGGTGNQPQHF
DNA: TGTGCCAGCAGTTTAGGAGGAACGGGGAATCAGCCCCAGCATTTT
J: TRBJ1-5
size: -
V: TRBV28
D: -

CDR3: CASSFTDSKPNTEAFF
DNA: TGCGCCAGCAGCTTCACGGACAGCAAACCGAACACTGAAGCTTTCTTT
J: TRBJ1-1
size: -
V: TRBV5-1
D: -

CDR3: CASSLSGRRDEKLFF
DNA: TGTGCCAGCAGCCTTAGCGGCAGAAGGGATGAAAAACTGTTTTTT
J: TRBJ1-4
size: -
V: TRBV6-5
D: -

CDR3: CASSPLPGTSSYEQYF
DNA: TGTGCCAGCTCACCGCTCCCCGGGACTAGCTCCTACGAGCAGTACTTC
J: TRBJ2-7
size: -
V: TRBV18
D: TRBD2

CDR3: CASSSGRQDTQYF
DNA: TGTGCCAGTAGTAGCGGGAGACAAGATACGCAGTATTTT
J: TRBJ2-3
size: once
V: TRBV19
D: TRBD2

CDR3: CATKSSETDLLSYEQYF
DNA: TGTGCCACCAAATCGTCCGAGACAGACCTTCTCTCCTACGAGCAGTACTTC
J: TRBJ2-7
size: few
V: TRBV24-1
D: -

CDR3: CSAQQDGYTF
DNA: TGCAGCGCCCAACAGGATGGCTACACCTTC
J: TRBJ1-2
size: once
V: TRBV29-1
D: -

CDR3: CASSHRGRETQYF
DNA: TGCGCCAGCAGCCATAGGGGGAGAGAGACCCAGTACTTC
J: TRBJ2-5
size: -
V: TRBV5-1
D: -

CDR3: CASSYNWETSTEAFF
DNA: TGCGCCAGCAGCTATAATTGGGAGACGAGCACTGAAGCTTTCTTT
J: TRBJ1-1
size: -
V: TRBV4-1
D: -

CDR3: CASSVSYGFNTGELFF
DNA: TGTGCCAGCAGCGTGTCCTACGGGTTCAACACCGGGGAGCTGTTTTTT
J: TRBJ2-2
size: -
V: TRBV9
D: -

CDR3: CASSYRGDRGLYGYTF
DNA: TGTGCCAGCAGTTACCGGGGGGACAGGGGGCTCTATGGCTACACCTTC
J: TRBJ1-2
size: -
V: TRBV6-5
D: TRBD1

CDR3: CASSVVAGEAEQFF
DNA: TGTGCCAGCAGTGTGGTAGCGGGAGAAGCTGAGCAGTTCTTC
J: TRBJ2-1
size: -
V: TRBV6-4
D: TRBD2

CDR3: CASSYGLANGELFF
DNA: TGTGCCAGCAGCTACGGACTAGCTAACGGGGAGCTGTTTTTT
J: TRBJ2-2
size: -
V: TRBV7-3
D: TRBD2

CDR3: CASSFVGVQYF
DNA: TGTGCCAGCAGCTTTGTCGGGGTGCAGTACTTC
J: TRBJ2-7
size: -
V: TRBV5-6
D: -

CDR3: CACEGVEETQYF
DNA: TGCGCCTGCGAAGGGGTTGAGGAGACCCAGTACTTC
J: TRBJ2-5
size: -
V: TRBV5-1
D: -

CDR3: CASSNPTGTGSTEAFF
DNA: TGTGCCAGCAGTAACCCGACCGGGACAGGGTCCACTGAAGCTTTCTTT
J: TRBJ1-1
size: once
V: TRBV25-1
D: TRBD1

CDR3: CASSLGRETNYGYTF
DNA: TGTGCCAGCAGTTTGGGCAGGGAAACTAACTATGGCTACACCTTC
J: TRBJ1-2
size: -
V: TRBV28
D: -

CDR3: CASSLGGGRSEQYF
DNA: TGTGCCAGCAGTTTAGGAGGGGGCCGGTCCGAGCAGTACTTC
J: TRBJ2-7
size: -
V: TRBV28
D: -

CDR3: CASSPPQGLTEAFF
DNA: TGTGCCAGCTCACCACCCCAGGGTTTGACTGAAGCTTTCTTT
J: TRBJ1-1
size: -
V: TRBV18
D: -

CDR3: CASSIQTGHNEQFF
DNA: TGTGCCAGCAGTATCCAGACAGGCCACAATGAGCAGTTCTTC
J: TRBJ2-1
size: -
V: TRBV27
D: -

CDR3: CASSSAGEALAQYF
DNA: TGCGCCAGCTCGTCTGCGGGAGAAGCTCTGGCGCAGTATTTT
J: TRBJ2-3
size: medium-sized
V: TRBV10-1
D: TRBD2

CDR3: CAWAQQGNQPQHF
DNA: TGTGCCTGGGCCCAACAGGGGAATCAGCCCCAGCATTTT
J: TRBJ1-5
size: -
V: TRBV30
D: TRBD1

CDR3: CASSPSSGRSQDTQYF
DNA: TGCGCCAGCAGCCCGTCTAGCGGGAGAAGCCAAGATACGCAGTATTTT
J: TRBJ2-3
size: -
V: TRBV4-1
D: TRBD2

CDR3: CASSTGQAIYGYTF
DNA: TGCGCCAGCAGCACGGGACAGGCGATCTATGGCTACACCTTC
J: TRBJ1-2
size: -
V: TRBV5-1
D: TRBD1

CDR3: CASSLASRGYEQYF
DNA: TGCGCCAGCAGCTTGGCGTCAAGGGGCTACGAGCAGTACTTC
J: TRBJ2-7
size: once
V: TRBV5-1
D: -

CDR3: CASSQVGAGEYTGELFF
DNA: TGTGCCAGCAGCCAAGTAGGAGCGGGAGAGTACACCGGGGAGCTGTTTTTT
J: TRBJ2-2
size: -
V: TRBV3-1/TRBV3-2
D: TRBD2

CDR3: CASSLHTRTGGTDTQYF
DNA: TGTGCCAGCAGCCTCCACACCCGGACAGGGGGCACAGATACGCAGTATTTT
J: TRBJ2-3
size: -
V: TRBV5-6
D: TRBD1

CDR3: CASSQEDEQYF
DNA: TGTGCCAGTAGCCAAGAGGACGAGCAGTACTTC
J: TRBJ2-7
size: -
V: TRBV19
D: -

CDR3: CASSLTGVYEQYF
DNA: TGCGCCAGCAGCCTGACAGGGGTTTACGAGCAGTACTTC
J: TRBJ2-7
size: -
V: TRBV5-1
D: TRBD1

CDR3: CASSYTSWRTDTQYF
DNA: TGTGCCAGCAGTTATACTAGTTGGAGGACAGATACGCAGTATTTT
J: TRBJ2-3
size: -
V: TRBV6-5
D: -

CDR3: CASSYGQPEAFF
DNA: TGTGCCAGCAGTTACGGGCAGCCTGAAGCTTTCTTT
J: TRBJ1-1
size: -
V: TRBV6-5
D: -

CDR3: CASSRQGGPAEPQHF
DNA: TGTGCCAGCAGCCGACAGGGAGGACCTGCTGAGCCCCAGCATTTT
J: TRBJ1-5
size: few
V: TRBV5-6
D: TRBD1

CDR3: CASSFGGRSYNEQFF
DNA: TGTGCCAGCAGCTTTGGCGGGCGCTCCTACAATGAGCAGTTCTTC
J: TRBJ2-1
size: -
V: TRBV7-2
D: -

CDR3: CASSFYGRPDEQYF
DNA: TGTGCCAGCAGCTTTTACGGGAGGCCGGACGAGCAGTACTTC
J: TRBJ2-7
size: -
V: TRBV5-6
D: TRBD2

CDR3: CASSQDRGTYTEAFF
DNA: TGCGCCAGCAGCCAAGACAGGGGTACCTACACTGAAGCTTTCTTT
J: TRBJ1-1
size: -
V: TRBV4-1
D: -

CDR3: CASSQDAQVYEQYF
DNA: TGCGCCAGCAGCCAAGATGCGCAGGTCTACGAGCAGTACTTC
J: TRBJ2-7
size: -
V: TRBV4-1
D: -